A single sample gave rise to the 4 T cell receptor beta chains below, sequenced in a study of blood T cell repertoires in COVID-19. Sequencing was performed with immunoSEQ multiplex PCR; in TCRdb, only in-frame clones are kept and a portion is missing. The sample has just over 250,000 clones, about 89% seen once; the top ten hold roughly 9.8%. Material: peripheral blood. The source is a man between 35 and 55 years old who had recovered from COVID-19.

For this clone: Other DNA sequences from this sample encode an identical CDR3 as well. V and J are TRBV12-5 and TRBJ2-1; 8 nucleotides line up with TRBD1. V gave up 5 bases and J gave up 2 bases; unmatched junction bases: 2. This CDR3 is built from 14 residues. From germline, CDR1 is LGHNT and CDR2 FRNRAP. CDR3 region: CASGRTGTYNEQFF. The CDR3 bases are TGTGCTAGTGGTCGGACAGGGACCTACAATGAGCAGTTCTTC. Looking up the rest from reference TRBV12-5 and TRBJ2-1 gives the full variable domain: DARVTQTPRHKVTEMGQEVTMRCQPILGHNTVFWYRQTMMQGLELLAYFRNRAPLDDSGMPKDRFSAEMPDATLATLKIQPSEPRDSAVYFCASGRTGTYNEQFFGPGTRLTVL.

This chain joins TRBV7-2 and TRBJ2-7, with D perhaps matching TRBD2 (6 bases). V gave up 5 bases and J gave up 1 base, with 15 bases separating them. This CDR3 is 15 amino acids long. Germline V lookup: CDR1 SGHTA, CDR2 FQGNSA. The CDR3 coding sequence is TGTGCCAGCAGCGTCGGGACTCCTCAGTCCTACGAGCAGTACTTC. Protein: CASSVGTPQSYEQYF. Together with reference TRBV7-2 and TRBJ2-7, the CDR3 gives the full variable domain: GAGVSQSPSNKVTEKGKDVELRCDPISGHTALYWYRQSLGQGLEFLIYFQGNSAPDKSGLPSDRFSAERTGGSVSTLTIQRTQQEDSAVYLCASSVGTPQSYEQYFGPGTRLTVT.

The genes are TRBV6-2 or TRBV6-3 and TRBJ2-1; 7 bases are a match to TRBD2. Losses at the gene ends were 2 bases for V and 7 bases for J; bases not matched to a gene: 8. The CDR3 is 15 amino acids. CDR1 MNHEY and CDR2 SVGEGT come from the germline V gene. The CDR3: CASSYGSGLTNEQFF. The CDR3 DNA reads as TGTGCCAGCAGTTACGGTAGCGGGCTTACAAATGAGCAGTTCTTC.

The V and J genes are TRBV12-5 and TRBJ2-5; TRBD1 matches at 12 bases. The germline CDR1 and CDR2 sequences are LGHNT and FRNRAP. The junction had 13 bases not matched to a gene; V was cut back by 8 bases and J by 6 bases. The CDR3 totals 16 residues. DNA of the CDR3: TGTGCTAGTTCAAAAGGAGGGGACAGGGGGCGAAAGACCCAGTACTTC. This codes for CASSKGGDRGRKTQYF.